This T cell receptor (beta chain) was sequenced during a study of radiotherapy plus CTLA-4 blockade in lung cancer. About the research overall: Disease control was seen in 31% of patients, objective responses in roughly 19%.

Study-level points and caveats: In blood, tumor-derived TCR clones expanded after radiotherapy plus ipilimumab.

Libraries were prepared by immunoSEQ multiplex PCR; TCRdb keeps only in-frame clonotypes and omits some of them. The repertoire has around 80,000 clones, 78% of them found once; the top ten carry 22%. V was clipped by 3 bases and J by 2 bases; unmatched bases: 6. Per germline, CDR1 MNHEY and CDR2 SMNVEV (reference sequence). The length of the CDR3 is 15 residues. Comments on this clone: Antigen specificity is unknown.

The TCR comes from a human donor with non-small cell lung cancer whose response to radiotherapy plus ipilimumab could not be evaluated. Some clones in this sample may be carry-over from other donors' samples. The sample in question was peripheral blood, obtained from a patient treated with radiotherapy plus ipilimumab. The chain joins TRBV27 to TRBJ2-7; 8 bases line up with TRBD1. Here the CDR3 reads CASSFRWDRTYEQYF. The CDR3 DNA is TGTGCCAGCAGTTTTAGGTGGGACAGGACCTACGAGCAGTACTTC.